This T cell receptor (beta chain) originates from a study of blood T cells in healthy people across ages. A sample-barcoded 5' primer and a J-beta primer mix were used in a second PCR of roughly 7 to 11 cycles. From the 5' RACE reads, TCRdb called clonotypes with MiXCR, one entry per CDR3 protein. The sample yields about a million distinct CDR3 sequences, about 48% seen once. V lost 5 bases and J lost 4; bases outside the gene matches: 8. Per the germline V gene, CDR1 is SEHNR and CDR2 is FQNEAQ (reference sequence). The CDR3 sequence is 16 residues long. This clonotype originated in a young man in good health. The chain is built from TRBV7-9 and TRBJ2-3, with 11 bases matching TRBD2. Sequencing was carried out using blood. CDR3 in DNA: TGTGCCAGCAGCCCTATACTAGCGGGGGACCCAGATACGCAGTATTTT. This gives the protein CASSPILAGDPDTQYF.